These T cell receptor beta chains were read from a single sample in a study of chemoradiotherapy in HPV16-positive cancers. The method was immunoSEQ multiplex PCR; TCRdb's version includes in-frame clones alone and lacks a portion of them. The sample consists of 8,000 to 10,000 clones, roughly nine tenths of them appearing once. The sample consisted of blood, taken from a patient who underwent chemoradiotherapy. All receptors derive from a human donor with HPV-associated anogenital cancer. Both conserved end residues are part of each CDR3. Fields, in order: clone size, J gene, D gene, V gene, CDR3 protein, CDR3 DNA. A D gene is named only where the DNA matches it firmly. Only part of the rows carry a size: once, few, many, or a class if the clone is expanded.

few	TRBJ2-4	TRBD1	TRBV7-9	CASSQTGAGWNIQYF	TGTGCCAGCAGCCAGACAGGGGCGGGGTGGAACATTCAGTACTTC
-	TRBJ2-3	-	TRBV5-1	CASSLDTGGGTDTQYF	TGCGCCAGCAGCTTGGACACCGGGGGAGGAACAGATACGCAGTATTTT
-	TRBJ1-1	-	TRBV2	CASSVGSGLTEAFF	TGTGCCAGCAGTGTCGGCAGTGGGTTGACTGAAGCTTTCTTT
once	TRBJ1-2	TRBD1	TRBV7-2	CASSPSFRTGVNDGYTF	TGTGCCAGCAGCCCAAGCTTCAGGACAGGGGTGAACGATGGCTACACCTTC
-	TRBJ2-2	TRBD1	TRBV11-2	CASSPGQGGFGELFF	TGTGCCAGCAGCCCGGGACAGGGGGGGTTCGGGGAGCTGTTTTTT
-	TRBJ2-7	TRBD1	TRBV5-1	CASSSRTGGVDEQYF	TGCGCCAGCAGCTCTCGGACAGGGGGCGTCGACGAGCAGTACTTC
-	TRBJ2-5	TRBD1	TRBV4-1	CATGKDRNQETQYF	TGCGCCACCGGAAAGGACAGGAACCAAGAGACCCAGTACTTC
-	TRBJ1-3	-	TRBV9	CASSVSSGNTIYF	TGTGCCAGCAGCGTAAGCTCTGGAAACACCATATATTTT
-	TRBJ1-2	-	TRBV19	CASSMGILYGYTF	TGTGCCAGTAGTATGGGCATACTCTATGGCTACACCTTC
-	TRBJ1-1	-	TRBV27	CASSFGQGGRTEAFF	TGTGCCAGCAGTTTCGGGCAGGGTGGACGCACTGAAGCTTTCTTT
-	TRBJ2-1	TRBD2	TRBV2	CASRGTINEQFF	TGTGCCAGCCGCGGGACTATTAATGAGCAGTTCTTC
-	TRBJ2-7	-	TRBV5-5	CASSFARAPYEQYF	TGTGCCAGCAGCTTTGCCAGGGCCCCCTACGAGCAGTACTTC
-	TRBJ2-1	TRBD2	TRBV5-1	CASSSTRGGTYNEQFF	TGCGCCAGCAGCTCGACGCGCGGGGGAACCTACAATGAGCAGTTCTTC
-	TRBJ1-1	-	TRBV5-1	CASSLTGNTEAFF	TGCGCCAGCAGCCTCACAGGGAACACTGAAGCTTTCTTT
-	TRBJ2-3	-	TRBV27	CASRTGLDTDTQYF	TGTGCCAGCAGGACAGGATTGGACACAGATACGCAGTATTTT
-	TRBJ2-5	-	TRBV5-1	CATRSTSRETQYF	TGCGCCACCAGATCCACCTCGCGGGAGACCCAGTACTTC
once	TRBJ1-1	-	TRBV6-1	CASSEGGRNTEAFF	TGTGCCAGCAGTGAAGGGGGCAGGAACACTGAAGCTTTCTTT
-	TRBJ2-3	-	TRBV9	CASSVATTDTQYF	TGTGCCAGCAGCGTAGCTACCACAGATACGCAGTATTTT
-	TRBJ2-1	-	TRBV10-1	CASSEGGASSYNEQFF	TGCGCCAGCAGTGAGGGCGGGGCGAGCTCCTACAATGAGCAGTTCTTC
-	TRBJ2-2	-	TRBV15	CATSRDRTGVNTGELFF	TGTGCCACCAGCAGAGACCGAACGGGGGTTAACACCGGGGAGCTGTTTTTT
-	TRBJ2-5	TRBD1	TRBV7-2	CASSPGGFQETQYF	TGTGCCAGCAGCCCAGGGGGATTCCAAGAGACCCAGTACTTC
-	TRBJ2-6	-	TRBV19	CASSINGILGANVLTF	TGTGCCAGTAGTATAAATGGGATCCTCGGGGCCAACGTCCTGACTTTC
-	TRBJ1-1	-	TRBV5-1	CASSSGHGMTEAFF	TGCGCCAGCAGCTCGGGACACGGGATGACTGAAGCTTTCTTT
once	TRBJ2-4	-	TRBV7-2	CASTLRLAKNIQYF	TGTGCCAGTACTTTACGGCTAGCCAAAAACATTCAGTACTTC
-	TRBJ2-5	TRBD2	TRBV7-8	CASSTEGSVNSGVQETQYF	TGTGCCAGCAGCACCGAAGGTTCTGTTAATAGCGGGGTCCAAGAGACCCAGTACTTC
-	TRBJ1-2	-	TRBV30	CAWSVTEYNYGYTF	TGTGCCTGGAGTGTAACAGAGTATAACTATGGCTACACCTTC
-	TRBJ2-5	-	TRBV9	CASSGPARETQYF	TGTGCCAGCAGCGGGCCCGCCAGGGAGACCCAGTACTTC
-	TRBJ2-1	TRBD1	TRBV19	CASSITDRDYNEQFF	TGTGCCAGTAGTATAACGGACAGGGACTACAATGAGCAGTTCTTC
-	TRBJ2-3	TRBD2	TRBV9	CASSDGTSGGGDTQYF	TGTGCCAGCAGCGATGGGACTAGCGGGGGAGGCGATACGCAGTATTTT
-	TRBJ2-2	-	TRBV6-1	CASRPGLINTGELFF	TGTGCCAGCAGACCGGGACTGATTAACACCGGGGAGCTGTTTTTT
-	TRBJ1-3	-	TRBV30	CAWRKIGETGNTIYF	TGTGCCTGGAGGAAGATAGGGGAAACTGGAAACACCATATATTTT
-	TRBJ1-2	-	TRBV5-6	CASSPGLDGSSYGYTF	TGTGCCAGCAGCCCTGGACTGGACGGCTCCAGCTATGGCTACACCTTC
-	TRBJ1-2	-	TRBV5-6	CASSLGRHVNYGYTF	TGTGCCAGCAGCTTGGGGCGACACGTTAACTATGGCTACACCTTC
-	TRBJ1-2	-	TRBV19	CASKEGIFYGYTF	TGTGCCAGTAAAGAGGGGATTTTTTATGGCTACACCTTC
once	TRBJ2-5	TRBD2	TRBV2	CASRPGTSGGAGLETQYF	TGTGCCAGCAGGCCCGGGACTAGCGGGGGGGCCGGACTAGAGACCCAGTACTTC
once	TRBJ2-6	-	TRBV6-1	CASSDPGTSGANVLTF	TGTGCCAGCAGTGATCCAGGGACCTCTGGGGCCAACGTCCTGACTTTC
-	TRBJ1-5	-	TRBV6-6	CASSPAERSMPQHF	TGTGCCAGCAGTCCTGCAGAAAGATCAATGCCCCAGCATTTT
-	TRBJ2-2	-	TRBV21-1	CASSSTDYTGELFF	TGTGCCAGCAGCTCAACGGATTACACCGGGGAGCTGTTTTTT